Listed here are 20 T cell receptor beta chains from one sample, sequenced in a study of blood T cell repertoires in COVID-19. TCRdb's copy holds only in-frame clones and misses some; the assay was immunoSEQ multiplex PCR. In the table there are under 140,000 clones, 88% of which are singletons. Sequenced input: peripheral blood. Receptor source: a woman in her forties or fifties with acute or convalescent COVID-19.

This chain joins TRBV13 and TRBJ1-1; tentative D call: TRBD1 (5 bases). Trimming took off 3 bases at V and 1 base at J, with 12 bases between the two ends. The CDR3 runs to 15 residues. Germline CDR1 reads PRHDT; CDR2 reads FYEKMQ (reference sequence). This chain's CDR3 is CASSLLPGGNTEAFF. In nucleotides, the CDR3 is TGTGCCAGCAGCTTGTTGCCCGGGGGGAACACTGAAGCTTTCTTT.

The chain uses TRBV7-7 and TRBJ2-7; weak D call: TRBD2 (6 bases). Germline lookup yields CDR1 SSHAT and CDR2 FNYEAQ (reference sequence). The CDR3 has 14 residues. V lost 7 bases, J lost 0 bases, and 13 bases lay in between. The CDR3 DNA is TGTGCCAGCAAGGCTAGCGCTACCTCCTACGAGCAGTACTTC. Protein product: CASKASATSYEQYF.

This chain links TRBV5-5 with TRBJ2-7, with TRBD1 matching over 7 bases. The trim removed 0 bases at V and 2 bases at J, leaving 5 bases unmatched. Per the germline V gene, CDR1 is SGHKS and CDR2 is YYEKEE (reference sequence). The CDR3 extends over 15 amino acids. CDR3 sequence reads: CASSLGGGQTYEQYF. For the CDR3, the DNA is TGTGCCAGCAGCTTGGGTGGGGGACAGACCTACGAGCAGTACTTC.

V usage is TRBV7-9 and J usage is TRBJ2-7, with 7 bases lining up with TRBD2. In germline, CDR1 is SEHNR, CDR2 FQNEAQ (reference sequence). Trimming at V came to 1 base and at J to 6 bases, leaving 6 bases not matched to a gene. This CDR3 comprises 14 residues. DNA of the CDR3: TGTGCCAGCAGCTTAGGACGGACTAGGGGCGAGCAGTACTTC. Amino acid sequence: CASSLGRTRGEQYF.

This chain links TRBV27 with TRBJ2-1, with D hard to call. Trimming stripped 5 bases from V and 10 bases from J, with 12 bases between. This CDR3 is 12 amino acids long. CDR1 is MNHEY, CDR2 SMNVEV, per germline (reference sequence). The DNA for the CDR3 is TGTGCCAGCAGTGGATTTCGGAGAGAGCAGTTCTTC. Protein product: CASSGFRREQFF.

By share of the sample, this clone is medium-sized. This chain links TRBV4-1 with TRBJ2-1; TRBD2 matches 7 bases. V lost 0 bases, J lost 0 bases, and 5 bases stayed unmatched. The CDR3 is made up of 17 amino acids. CDR1 and CDR2 (germline): MGHRA, YSYEKL. The CDR3 nucleotides read TGCGCCAGCAGCCAAGATCCGGGGGGACCCTCCTACAATGAGCAGTTCTTC. Its translation: CASSQDPGGPSYNEQFF.

The chain recombines TRBV7-9 with TRBJ2-7; 7 bases match TRBD1. V trimming: 6 bases; J trimming: 3 bases; junction bases outside the gene matches: 8. Germline lookup yields CDR1 SEHNR and CDR2 FQNEAQ (reference sequence). The CDR3 has 14 amino acids. This chain's CDR3 is CASSSGYRGYEQYF. In DNA, the CDR3 is TGTGCCAGCAGTTCGGGCTACAGGGGCTACGAGCAGTACTTC. Looking up the rest from reference TRBV7-9 and TRBJ2-7 gives the full variable domain: DTGVSQNPRHKITKRGQNVTFRCDPISEHNRLYWYRQTLGQGPEFLTYFQNEAQLEKSRLLSDRFSAERPKGSFSTLEIQRTEQGDSAMYLCASSSGYRGYEQYFGPGTRLTVT.

V gene TRBV28 combines with J gene TRBJ2-7, with 10 nucleotides matching TRBD1. Germline V CDR1 and CDR2: MDHEN, SYDVKM. This CDR3 spans 15 amino acids. V shed 3 bases and J 3 bases; nucleotides not matched to a gene: 5. CDR3 in DNA: TGTGCCAGCAGTTTTATGGGACAGGGGATCTACGAGCAGTACTTC. Its translation: CASSFMGQGIYEQYF.

This clone has more than one count but fewer than ten. V is TRBV11-2 and J is TRBJ2-3; TRBD2 matches at 7 bases. The CDR3 contains 16 residues. J was trimmed by 0 bases and V by 5 bases; bases with no gene match: 8. CDR1 is SGHAT and CDR2 is FQNNGV in the germline V gene. CDR3 coding DNA: TGTGCCAGCAGCCCCCGGAATAGCGGGAGCACAGATACGCAGTATTTT. This encodes CASSPRNSGSTDTQYF.

This clone was recorded a few times. The V gene is TRBV5-4, the J gene TRBJ1-2, with 8 bases that match TRBD1. The CDR3 extends over 15 amino acids. Germline values: CDR1 SGHNT, CDR2 YYREEE (reference sequence). V lost 2 bases, J lost 7 bases, and 10 bases stayed unmatched. The CDR3 loop is CASSFGSTGGGGYTF. The CDR3 DNA reads as TGTGCCAGCAGCTTTGGGTCTACAGGGGGAGGTGGCTACACCTTC.

The CDR3 DNA sequence: TGTGCCAGCAGCTTAGGGTCGGGAGCGGGTACCGGGGAGCTGTTTTTT. This sequence encodes CASSLGSGAGTGELFF. This chain uses TRBV11-2 with TRBJ2-2, with TRBD2 as a possible D gene (6 bases). The germline V and J ends were trimmed by 1 base and 5 bases, with 14 bases remaining between them. Germline V gene sequence: CDR1 SGHAT, CDR2 FQNNGV. The CDR3 is 16 residues long.

The chain is built from TRBV5-1 and TRBJ2-1; TRBD2 aligns across 7 bases. CDR1 is SGHRS and CDR2 is YFSETQ in the germline V gene. The CDR3 contains 16 residues. The ends lost 0 bases at V and 1 base at J; junction bases unmatched: 4. CDR3 coding DNA: TGCGCCAGCAGCTTGGCCGAGGGAGGGTCCTACAATGAGCAGTTCTTC. Translating it yields CASSLAEGGSYNEQFF.

The chain employs TRBV3-1 (or the pseudogene TRBV3-2) and TRBJ2-7, with D perhaps matching TRBD1 (5 bases). V lost 5 bases and J 0 bases, leaving 14 bases between the germline ends. CDR1 is LGHDT and CDR2 is YNNKEL in the germline V gene (reference sequence). This CDR3 region has 15 residues. CDR3 in amino acids: CASSYRGSHSYEQYF. In nucleotides, the CDR3 is TGTGCCAGCAGCTATAGGGGTAGCCACTCCTACGAGCAGTACTTC.

This clone is a singleton in its sample. The rearrangement joins TRBV20-1 to TRBJ2-2, with 7 nucleotides matching TRBD2. This CDR3 spans 16 amino acids. J lost 4 bases, V lost 3 bases, and 11 bases had no gene match. Germline values: CDR1 DFQATT, CDR2 SNEGSKA (reference sequence). CDR3 bases: TGCAGTGCTAGTTATACACTAGCGACCCCCACCGGGGAGCTGTTTTTT. Its protein is CSASYTLATPTGELFF.

The gene calls are TRBV28 and TRBJ1-5; 8 nucleotides agree with TRBD1. The CDR3 consists of 15 residues. Trimming cost V 7 bases and J 6 bases; bases outside gene matches: 11. Germline assignment: CDR1 MDHEN and CDR2 SYDVKM. CDR3 nucleotide sequence: TGTGCCAGCACCCGGGACAGGTTAAATGGTCAGCCCCAGCATTTT. Translated: CASTRDRLNGQPQHF.

This chain joins TRBV3-1 (or the pseudogene TRBV3-2) and TRBJ2-3; TRBD2 aligns across 13 bases. After removal of 4 bases from V and 7 bases from J, the junction contained 8 bases not matched to a gene. Germline V gives CDR1 LGHDT, CDR2 YNNKEL (reference sequence). This CDR3 spans 16 amino acids. The CDR3 DNA is TGTGCCAGCAGCCCCAGGACTAGCGGGAGAGGGTATACGCAGTATTTT. Translating it yields CASSPRTSGRGYTQYF.

The chain has TRBV30 and TRBJ2-1; D possibly corresponds to TRBD2 (6 bases). Germline V CDR1 and CDR2: GTSNPN, SVGIG (reference sequence). V was clipped by 2 bases and J by 6 bases, with 29 bases between them. This CDR3 has 19 amino acids. The CDR3 DNA reads TGTGCCTGGAGTACACGGCGTCAGGGCGGGGCTTTGTCTTCCAATGAGCAGTTCTTC. Translation: CAWSTRRQGGALSSNEQFF.

The chain links TRBV25-1 to TRBJ1-5; no definite D call. The CDR3 is 14 residues long. Trimming stripped 2 bases from V and 7 bases from J, with 12 bases between. Germline V gene lookup returns CDR1 MGHDK and CDR2 SYGVNS. The CDR3 reads CASSEGPGWQPQHF. The CDR3 bases are TGTGCCAGCAGTGAAGGGCCGGGGTGGCAGCCCCAGCATTTT.

The chain links TRBV2 to TRBJ2-7; 8 bases fit TRBD2. The germline CDR1 and CDR2 sequences are SNHLY and FYNNEI. This CDR3 spans 14 amino acids. V lost 7 bases, J lost 6 bases, and 11 bases stayed unmatched. CDR3 residues: CASTQGGLVGEQYF. For the CDR3, the DNA is TGTGCCAGCACCCAAGGGGGACTAGTAGGCGAGCAGTACTTC.

This chain connects TRBV28 to TRBJ1-5; D may be TRBD1 (5 bases). The V gene lost 8 bases and the J gene lost 4 bases, with 12 bases spanning the gap. In germline, CDR1 is MDHEN, CDR2 SYDVKM. This CDR3 is built from 13 residues. DNA for the CDR3: TGTGCCAGCCGGCCGGGGGGAAATCAGCCCCAGCATTTT. As protein: CASRPGGNQPQHF.